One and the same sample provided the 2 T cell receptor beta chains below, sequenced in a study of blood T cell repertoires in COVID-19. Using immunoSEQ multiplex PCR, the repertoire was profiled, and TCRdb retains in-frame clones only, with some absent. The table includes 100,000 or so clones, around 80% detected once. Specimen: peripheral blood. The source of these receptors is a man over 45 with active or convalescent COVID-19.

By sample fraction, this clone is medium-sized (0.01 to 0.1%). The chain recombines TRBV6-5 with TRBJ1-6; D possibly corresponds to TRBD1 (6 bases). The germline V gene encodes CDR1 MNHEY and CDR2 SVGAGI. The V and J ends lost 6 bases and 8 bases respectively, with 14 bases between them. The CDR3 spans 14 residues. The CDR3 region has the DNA TGTGCCAGCAGACGTGGACAGAGGGATTCACCCCTCCACTTT. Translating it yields CASRRGQRDSPLHF.

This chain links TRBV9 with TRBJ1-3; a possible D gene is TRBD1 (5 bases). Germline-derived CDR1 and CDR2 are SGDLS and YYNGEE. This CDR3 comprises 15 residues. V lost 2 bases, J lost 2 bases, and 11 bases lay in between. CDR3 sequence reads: CASSVQGQPGNTIYF. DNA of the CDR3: TGTGCCAGCAGCGTTCAGGGCCAACCTGGAAACACCATATATTTT.